Listed below are T cell receptor beta chains from one sample, sequenced in a study of blood T cell repertoires in COVID-19. The table came from immunoSEQ multiplex PCR; TCRdb's copy has only in-frame clones and leaves some out. The sample contains about 130,000 clones, roughly four fifths of which appear only once. The sequencing sample was made of peripheral blood. The receptors were gathered from a human donor in a cohort sampled during active COVID-19. CDR3s include the opening cysteine and the closing phenylalanine or tryptophan. Fields, in order: clone size, V gene, D gene, J gene, CDR3 DNA, CDR3 protein. The D gene is left open where the match is weak. Clone size is stated in some rows and not others, as once, few, many or a class when expanded.

clone_size: NA
v_call: TRBV27
d_call: NA
j_call: TRBJ1-1
cdr3_nt: TGTGCCAGCAGTCTCTCGGGGGGCCTGAACACTGAAGCTTTCTTT
cdr3_aa: CASSLSGGLNTEAFF

clone_size: NA
v_call: TRBV7-9
d_call: TRBD1
j_call: TRBJ2-1
cdr3_nt: TGTGCCAGCAGGCCCGGGACAGGGAGGCATGAGCAGTTCTTC
cdr3_aa: CASRPGTGRHEQFF

clone_size: once
v_call: TRBV2
d_call: TRBD1
j_call: TRBJ2-7
cdr3_nt: TGTGCCAGCAGCGAGACAGGGGGCGGCCCCTACGAGCAGTACTTC
cdr3_aa: CASSETGGGPYEQYF

clone_size: NA
v_call: TRBV5-1
d_call: TRBD2
j_call: TRBJ2-7
cdr3_nt: TGCGCCAGCAGCTTGGGGCGGGGGGTACACGAGCAGTACTTC
cdr3_aa: CASSLGRGVHEQYF

clone_size: NA
v_call: TRBV7-6
d_call: NA
j_call: TRBJ2-7
cdr3_nt: TGTGCCAGCAGCTTCCGGACTAACCAGCGCTACGAGCAGTACTTC
cdr3_aa: CASSFRTNQRYEQYF

clone_size: NA
v_call: TRBV30
d_call: NA
j_call: TRBJ1-5
cdr3_nt: TGTGCCTGGAGTGCGGGGGTGAGGCAGCCCCAGCATTTT
cdr3_aa: CAWSAGVRQPQHF

clone_size: NA
v_call: TRBV4-2
d_call: NA
j_call: TRBJ2-1
cdr3_nt: TGTGCCAGCAGCCGAGAGACTAGCTCCTACAATGAGCAGTTCTTC
cdr3_aa: CASSRETSSYNEQFF

clone_size: NA
v_call: TRBV28
d_call: TRBD2
j_call: TRBJ2-7
cdr3_nt: TGTGCCGGCACCTTCCCAACGACTAGCGGGGATTACGAGCAGTACTTC
cdr3_aa: CAGTFPTTSGDYEQYF

clone_size: NA
v_call: TRBV30
d_call: NA
j_call: TRBJ2-1
cdr3_nt: TGTGCCTGGAGCGCACGGCTAGGAGGTGAGCAGTTCTTC
cdr3_aa: CAWSARLGGEQFF

clone_size: NA
v_call: TRBV6-5
d_call: NA
j_call: TRBJ1-5
cdr3_nt: TGTGCCAGCAGTTACTCCTTGTATCAGCCCCAGCATTTT
cdr3_aa: CASSYSLYQPQHF

clone_size: NA
v_call: TRBV19
d_call: TRBD1
j_call: TRBJ1-2
cdr3_nt: TGTGCCAGTAAAAACCCGGGACAGGGAAACTATGGCTACACCTTC
cdr3_aa: CASKNPGQGNYGYTF

clone_size: NA
v_call: TRBV18
d_call: NA
j_call: TRBJ1-2
cdr3_nt: TGTGCCAGCTCAACCCGGACACTTTCCCTCAACTATGGCTACACCTTC
cdr3_aa: CASSTRTLSLNYGYTF

clone_size: once
v_call: TRBV12-3/TRBV12-4
d_call: NA
j_call: TRBJ1-2
cdr3_nt: TGTGCCAGCAGTTTGCAGGGGAGAGACGGCTACACCTTC
cdr3_aa: CASSLQGRDGYTF

clone_size: NA
v_call: TRBV9
d_call: NA
j_call: TRBJ1-4
cdr3_nt: TGTGCCAGCAGCGTAGGGCCAACTAATGAAAAACTGTTTTTT
cdr3_aa: CASSVGPTNEKLFF